This T cell receptor beta chain is from a study of cytomegalovirus exposure and HLA in healthy donors. The length of the CDR3 is 15 residues. The junction had 9 bases not matched to a gene; V was cut back by 8 bases and J by 2 bases. Germline CDR1 reads LNHDA; CDR2 reads SQIVND (reference sequence). As to this clone: The target antigen is unknown.

The PCR made use of 60 Vbeta and 13 Jbeta primers. Clones were sequenced by immunoSEQ multiplex PCR, and TCRdb holds only the in-frame ones, with some missing. The sample has about 210,000 clones; nearly 80% are singletons. Study-level points and caveats: TCR beta V- and J-gene trimming, according to a later analysis, was linked to a missense DCLRE1C variant.

The rearrangement uses TRBV19 and TRBJ1-2; 9 bases are a match to TRBD1. The clonotype originates from a male donor in good health and CMV-seronegative. Sequences were obtained from PBMCs. Here the CDR3 DNA reads TGTGCCAGTTCCATAACAGGGGGCGCCAACTATGGCTACACCTTC. Encoded protein: CASSITGGANYGYTF. Complete variable domain (other parts from reference TRBV19 and TRBJ1-2): DGGITQSPKYLFRKEGQNVTLSCEQNLNHDAMYWYRQDPGQGLRLIYYSQIVNDFQKGDIAEGYSVSREKKESFPLTVTSAQKNPTAFYLCASSITGGANYGYTFGSGTRLTVV.